This TCR beta chain was sequenced during a study of T cell repertoires in cytomegalovirus infection. Study-level results: The ex vivo response was dominated by HLA-C-restricted CMV-specific TCR beta clonotypes.

MiXCR was run by TCRdb on the reads, yielding one entry per CDR3 protein. The sample contains approximately 100,000 distinct CDR3 sequences, about 28% of which appear only once. Germline V lookup: CDR1 SGHAT, CDR2 FQNNGV. The length of the CDR3 is 14 residues. V lost 1 base and J 6 bases, leaving 12 bases between the germline ends. Points on this clonotype: Its target is not known.

The chain combines TRBV11-2 with TRBJ1-1, with unresolved D. The source is a human donor in good health (CMV status not recorded). Some clones in this sample may be carry-over from other donors' samples. The material was CD8+ T cells from cultured PBMCs, obtained from culture after CMV antigen stimulation. Here the CDR3 reads CASSLGFSEAEAFF. The CDR3 region has the DNA TGTGCCAGCAGCTTAGGGTTTTCAGAGGCTGAAGCTTTCTTT.